One sample yielded the 24 T cell receptor beta chains listed below, sequenced in a study of OX40 agonist ivuxolimab in advanced cancers. The method was immunoSEQ multiplex PCR; TCRdb's version includes in-frame clones alone and lacks a portion of them. The sample holds approximately 80,000 clones; roughly 88% are singletons and the top ten take around 0.33%. The sequenced sample was CD4+ or CD8+ T cells sorted from blood, obtained in a trial of the OX40 agonist ivuxolimab. These receptors were taken from an adult with an advanced solid tumor such as melanoma, head and neck, liver or kidney cancer.

This sequence joins TRBV19 and TRBJ1-1; perhaps TRBD1 as D (5 bases). CDR3 size: 15 residues. V dropped 4 bases and J dropped 0 bases, with 12 bases sitting between them. Germline V gives CDR1 LNHDA, CDR2 SQIVND (reference sequence). The CDR3 DNA reads as TGTGCCAGTAGTAATCCCAGGGCGGTGAACACTGAAGCTTTCTTT. Its protein product is CASSNPRAVNTEAFF. Full variable domain (rest looked up from reference TRBV19 and TRBJ1-1): DGGITQSPKYLFRKEGQNVTLSCEQNLNHDAMYWYRQDPGQGLRLIYYSQIVNDFQKGDIAEGYSVSREKKESFPLTVTSAQKNPTAFYLCASSNPRAVNTEAFFGQGTRLTVV.

V gene TRBV11-2 combines with J gene TRBJ2-5, with TRBD2 identical over 8 bases. With V trimmed by 3 bases and J by 2 bases, 8 bases remained unmatched. Germline V gene lookup returns CDR1 SGHAT and CDR2 FQNNGV. The CDR3 runs 16 residues. Here the CDR3 DNA reads TGTGCCAGCAGCTTTCAAAACGGGGGGGCACAAGAGACCCAGTACTTC. It specifies CASSFQNGGAQETQYF.

The chain carries TRBV28 and TRBJ1-2, with D maybe TRBD1 (6 bases). From germline, CDR1 is MDHEN and CDR2 SYDVKM. This CDR3 spans 15 amino acids. Trimming shortened V by 5 bases and J by 4 bases, and 17 bases separated the two germline ends. As DNA, the CDR3 is TGTGCCAGCAGTCCACAGGGTAGGGGCCTCTATGGCTACACCTTC. Its protein is CASSPQGRGLYGYTF.

The rearrangement uses TRBV19 and TRBJ1-1; 7 positions agree with TRBD1. Looked up from germline, CDR1 is LNHDA and CDR2 is SQIVND (reference sequence). Trimming cost V 2 bases and J 5 bases; bases outside gene matches: 8. The CDR3 runs to 15 residues. CDR3 sequence reads: CASSIFGAGGTEAFF. For the CDR3, the DNA is TGTGCCAGTAGTATATTCGGGGCAGGGGGAACTGAAGCTTTCTTT.

CDR3 nucleotides: TGTGCCTGGAACAGGGCGGCTGAAGCTTTCTTT. Residues: CAWNRAAEAFF. V is TRBV30 and J is TRBJ1-1; weak D call: TRBD1 (6 bases). This CDR3 is built from 11 residues. The V gene's germline CDR1 is GTSNPN and CDR2 SVGIG (reference sequence). V was trimmed by 4 bases and J by 6 bases, leaving 9 bases between them.

The chain combines TRBV14 with TRBJ2-1, with D maybe TRBD2 (5 bases). Germline loops: CDR1 SGHDN, CDR2 FVKESK. CDR3 size: 16 residues. Trimming cost V 2 bases and J 4 bases, with 15 bases left between them. The CDR3, as DNA: TGTGCCAGCAGCCAATTCCCGGGAAGGTCATACAATGAGCAGTTCTTC. Its translation: CASSQFPGRSYNEQFF.

The genes are TRBV19 and TRBJ1-1; 8 bases line up with TRBD1. The CDR3 has 15 residues. Germline lookup yields CDR1 LNHDA and CDR2 SQIVND (reference sequence). V shed 5 bases and J 5 bases; nucleotides not matched to a gene: 10. CDR3 region: CASSLAGGAGTEAFF. The CDR3 DNA reads as TGTGCCAGTAGTCTGGCAGGGGGCGCGGGGACTGAAGCTTTCTTT. The full variable domain, with the rest looked up from reference TRBV19 and TRBJ1-1, is DGGITQSPKYLFRKEGQNVTLSCEQNLNHDAMYWYRQDPGQGLRLIYYSQIVNDFQKGDIAEGYSVSREKKESFPLTVTSAQKNPTAFYLCASSLAGGAGTEAFFGQGTRLTVV.

This sequence joins TRBV21-1 and TRBJ2-5; the DNA was not compared with TRBD1, the D call given in the table. TRBV21-1 is a pseudogene locus. The CDR3 is 17 amino acids. CDR3 region: CASSNCKHRDREETQYF. The CDR3 DNA reads TGTGCCAGCAGCAACTGTAAACACCGGGACAGGGAAGAGACCCAGTACTTC.

This chain links TRBV5-1 with TRBJ2-5, with TRBD2 as a possible D gene (6 bases). V was trimmed by 2 bases and J by 3 bases, leaving 11 bases between them. Germline-derived CDR1 and CDR2 are SGHRS and YFSETQ. The CDR3 has 14 residues. The CDR3 spells CASSFQGGKETQYF. CDR3 in DNA: TGCGCCAGCAGCTTTCAGGGAGGAAAAGAGACCCAGTACTTC.

The chain has TRBV5-1 and TRBJ1-2; 9 bases agree with TRBD1. V lost 4 bases, J lost 7 bases, and 11 bases stayed unmatched. This CDR3 is built from 15 residues. The germline gives CDR1 SGHRS, CDR2 YFSETQ. CDR3: CASSRPGQGVIGYTF. The CDR3 DNA sequence: TGCGCCAGCAGCCGTCCGGGACAGGGAGTAATTGGCTACACCTTC.

V usage is TRBV28 and J usage is TRBJ1-2; D not certain. Trimming took 3 bases from V and 7 from J, leaving 6 bases between them. CDR1 MDHEN and CDR2 SYDVKM come from the germline V gene. This CDR3 has 11 residues. CDR3 sequence (DNA): TGTGCCAGCAGTTTTCTGGCTGGCTACACCTTC. It codes for CASSFLAGYTF.

In nucleotides, the CDR3 is TGCGCCAGCAGCCCTGAAACGGGGTCACCCCTCCACTTT. Translating gives CASSPETGSPLHF. The chain recombines TRBV5-1 with TRBJ1-6; D uncertain. Germline CDR1 reads SGHRS; CDR2 reads YFSETQ. This CDR3 is built from 13 residues. V was cut by 4 bases and J by 10 bases, with 12 bases left in between.

The V call is TRBV7-4, the J call TRBJ2-7; D may be TRBD2 (6 bases). Germline V gives CDR1 SGHVT, CDR2 SQSDAQ. The CDR3 sequence is 16 residues long. V dropped 1 base and J dropped 1 base, with 14 bases sitting between them. The CDR3 loop is CASSLEVGGRSYEQYV. The CDR3 bases are TGTGCCAGCAGCTTAGAGGTGGGGGGAAGATCCTACGAGCAGTACGTC.

The chain recombines TRBV28 with TRBJ2-1; either TRBD1 or TRBD2 may fit D (5 bases each). Trimming pared 8 bases from V and 0 bases from J, leaving 20 bases between. Germline CDR1 and CDR2: MDHEN and SYDVKM. The CDR3 loop spans 17 amino acids. CDR3 nucleotides: TGTGCCAGCGACCCGGCGGCGAGTGGGGGCTCCTACAATGAGCAGTTCTTC. Translated, it gives CASDPAASGGSYNEQFF.

V and J are TRBV29-1 and TRBJ1-2; D unclear. Trimming left V 4 bases short and J 3 bases short, with 9 bases between. The CDR3 sequence is 12 residues long. Germline CDR1 SQVTM, CDR2 ANQGSEA. The CDR3 nucleotides read TGCAGCGTTGTTTCGTCCGACTATGGCTACACCTTC. It yields the protein CSVVSSDYGYTF.

The CDR3 DNA follows: TGTGCCAGCAGCTTTGGGGGGGAAACTGAAGCTTTCTTT. Translating it yields CASSFGGETEAFF. The chain is built from TRBV7-9 and TRBJ1-1; weak D call: TRBD1 (5 bases). The V and J ends lost 3 bases and 5 bases respectively, with 10 bases between them. Per the germline V gene, CDR1 is SEHNR and CDR2 is FQNEAQ (reference sequence). This CDR3 has 13 amino acids.

The V gene is TRBV5-1, the J gene TRBJ1-2, with 8 bases that match TRBD1. CDR3 length: 15 residues. CDR1 is SGHRS and CDR2 is YFSETQ in the germline V gene. V lost 4 bases to trimming and J lost 2 bases; unmatched junction nucleotides: 7. CDR3 protein: CASSRGQALNYGYTF. CDR3 DNA sequence: TGCGCCAGCAGCCGGGGACAGGCGCTGAACTATGGCTACACCTTC. The whole variable domain, filled in from reference TRBV5-1 and TRBJ1-2, reads KAGVTQTPRYLIKTRGQQVTLSCSPISGHRSVSWYQQTPGQGLQFLFEYFSETQRNKGNFPGRFSGRQFSNSRSEMNVSTLELGDSALYLCASSRGQALNYGYTFGSGTRLTVV.

The chain uses TRBV7-9 and TRBJ2-5; 8 positions match TRBD2. CDR1 is SEHNR and CDR2 is FQNEAQ in the germline V gene (reference sequence). Losses at the gene ends were 2 bases for V and 4 bases for J; bases not matched to a gene: 3. The CDR3 runs 14 residues. The CDR3 protein is CASSLIAGGETQYF. The CDR3 region has the DNA TGTGCCAGCAGCTTAATCGCGGGGGGAGAGACCCAGTACTTC.

This clone turned up a few times. The CDR3 coding sequence is TGTGCCACCAGCACGGACCTTTCCGGGGCCAACGTCCTGACTTTC. Translated: CATSTDLSGANVLTF. This rearrangement joins TRBV15 to TRBJ2-6; D gene uncertain. The CDR3 has 15 residues. The V gene lost 4 bases and the J gene lost 4 bases, with 11 bases spanning the gap. In germline, CDR1 is LNHNV, CDR2 YYDKDF (reference sequence).

This clone has only one observation. The V and J genes are TRBV18 and TRBJ1-1; D unclear. V was shortened by 3 bases and J by 5 bases, with 10 bases between the two germline ends. There are 13 residues in the CDR3. Germline lookup yields CDR1 KGHSH and CDR2 LQKENI. The CDR3 here is CASSPGRYTEAFF. In DNA form, the CDR3 reads TGTGCCAGCTCACCGGGCCGCTATACTGAAGCTTTCTTT.

The chain joins TRBV13 to TRBJ1-3; D may be TRBD1 (6 bases). Trimming left V 5 bases short and J 0 bases short, with 14 bases between. The V gene's germline CDR1 is PRHDT and CDR2 FYEKMQ (reference sequence). This CDR3 comprises 16 residues. The CDR3 sequence is CASSARTVLSGNTIYF. In DNA, the CDR3 is TGTGCCAGCAGCGCCAGGACAGTCCTCTCTGGAAACACCATATATTTT.

The rearrangement links TRBV6-1 to TRBJ1-2; 9 bases are a match to TRBD1. This CDR3 region has 15 residues. The germline V gene encodes CDR1 MNHNS and CDR2 SASEGT. Germline trimming cut 7 bases from V and 4 bases from J; bases unmatched to any gene: 10. The CDR3 DNA sequence: TGTGCCAGCATTATGGGACAGGGTGTGGGCTATGGCTACACCTTC. Translation gives CASIMGQGVGYGYTF.

The V call is TRBV7-2, the J call TRBJ2-7; the D is unclear. The CDR3 is 12 amino acids. Per germline, CDR1 SGHTA and CDR2 FQGNSA. V shed 3 bases and J shed 4 bases, with 7 bases lying between them. The CDR3 nucleotides are TGTGCCAGCAGCTTCGTGGGATACGAGCAGTACGTC. Its translation is CASSFVGYEQYV.

The genes are TRBV11-2 and TRBJ2-1, with 9 bases lining up with TRBD2. The CDR3 runs 15 residues. Germline lookup yields CDR1 SGHAT and CDR2 FQNNGV. V lost 5 bases to trimming and J lost 7 bases; unmatched junction nucleotides: 9. CDR3 amino acids: CASSLNRGGANEQFF. CDR3 DNA sequence: TGTGCCAGCAGCCTAAACCGCGGGGGGGCGAATGAGCAGTTCTTC. Based on the CDR3 plus reference TRBV11-2 and TRBJ2-1, the full variable domain is EAGVAQSPRYKIIEKRQSVAFWCNPISGHATLYWYQQILGQGPKLLIQFQNNGVVDDSQLPKDRFSAERLKGVDSTLKIQPAKLEDSAVYLCASSLNRGGANEQFFGPGTRLTVL.